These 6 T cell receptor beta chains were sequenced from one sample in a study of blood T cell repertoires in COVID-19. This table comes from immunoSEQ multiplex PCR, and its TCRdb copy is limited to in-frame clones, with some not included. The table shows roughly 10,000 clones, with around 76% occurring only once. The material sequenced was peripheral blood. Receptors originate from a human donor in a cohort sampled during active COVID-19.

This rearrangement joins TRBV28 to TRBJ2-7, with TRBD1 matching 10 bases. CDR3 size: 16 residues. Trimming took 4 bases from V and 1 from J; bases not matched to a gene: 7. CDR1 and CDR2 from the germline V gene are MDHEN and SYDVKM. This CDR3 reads CASSSGPGQGSYEQYF. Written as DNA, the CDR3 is TGTGCCAGCAGTTCAGGACCGGGACAGGGGTCCTACGAGCAGTACTTC.

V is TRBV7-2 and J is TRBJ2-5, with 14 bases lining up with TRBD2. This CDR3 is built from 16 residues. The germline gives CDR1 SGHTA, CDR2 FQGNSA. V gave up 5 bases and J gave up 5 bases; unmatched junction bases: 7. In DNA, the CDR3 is TGTGCCAGCAGCCAACGGGGACTAGCGGGGGTGGAGACCCAGTACTTC. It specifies CASSQRGLAGVETQYF.

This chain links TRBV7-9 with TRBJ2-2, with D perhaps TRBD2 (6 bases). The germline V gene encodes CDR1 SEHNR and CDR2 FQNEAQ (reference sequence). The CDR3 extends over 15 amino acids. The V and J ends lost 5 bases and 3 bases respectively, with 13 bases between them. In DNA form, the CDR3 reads TGTGCCAGCAGCCTTACGGGCGGGGACACCGGGGAGCTGTTTTTT. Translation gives CASSLTGGDTGELFF.

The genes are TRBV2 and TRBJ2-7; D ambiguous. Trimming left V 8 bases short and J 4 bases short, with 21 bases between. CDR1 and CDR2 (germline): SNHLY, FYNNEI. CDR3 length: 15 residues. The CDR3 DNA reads TGTGCCAGCGGTGTTACAATGAAGTTCTTGTACGAGCAGTACTTC. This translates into CASGVTMKFLYEQYF.

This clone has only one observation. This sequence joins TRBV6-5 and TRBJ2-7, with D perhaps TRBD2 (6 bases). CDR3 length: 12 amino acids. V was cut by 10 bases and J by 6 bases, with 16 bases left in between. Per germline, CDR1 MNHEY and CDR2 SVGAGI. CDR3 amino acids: CAISNVGGEQYF. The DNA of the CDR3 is TGTGCCATCTCGAACGTGGGGGGCGAGCAGTACTTC.

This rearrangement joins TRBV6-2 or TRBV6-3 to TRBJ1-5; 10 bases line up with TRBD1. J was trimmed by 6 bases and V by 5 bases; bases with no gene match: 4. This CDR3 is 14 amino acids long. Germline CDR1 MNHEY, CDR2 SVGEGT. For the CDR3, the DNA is TGTGCCAGCAGTGTCGACAGGGGGCGTCAGCCCCAGCATTTT. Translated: CASSVDRGRQPQHF.